This T cell receptor (beta chain) is from a study of T cell responses to AZD1222 COVID-19 vaccine. This CDR3 contains 14 residues. The germline V gene encodes CDR1 SNHLY and CDR2 FYNNEI. Trimming stripped 4 bases from V and 1 base from J, with 10 bases between. Only in-frame clones appear in the TCRdb table, and some are missing; sequencing was by immunoSEQ multiplex PCR. The sample holds 150,000 or so clones, about nine tenths seen once. The source was peripheral blood, collected on day 0 of AZD1222 vaccination. The origin of this receptor is an adult in good health. The chain links TRBV2 to TRBJ1-2; a weak D match, TRBD1 (5 bases). CDR3 in amino acids: CASSVRAFNYGYTF. In nucleotides, the CDR3 is TGTGCCAGCAGTGTCAGGGCTTTTAACTATGGCTACACCTTC.